The 32 T cell receptor beta chains below all came from one sample that was sequenced in a study of OX40 agonist ivuxolimab in advanced cancers. Library construction relied on the immunoSEQ multiplex PCR assay. TCRdb mirrors the immuneACCESS table, restricted to in-frame sequences. Some clones are absent from its copies; in checked studies, under half trace to an unresolved V gene, and the reason for the others is unknown. The sample has approximately 120,000 clones on record, 85% to 95% of them singletons. More than 0.7% of the sample goes to the ten largest clones. The source material was CD4+ or CD8+ T cells sorted from blood, sampled in a trial of the OX40 agonist ivuxolimab. These TCRs come from an adult with an advanced solid tumor such as melanoma, head and neck, liver or kidney cancer.

The chain is built from TRBV28 and TRBJ2-7, with D tentatively TRBD2 (6 bases). Germline CDR1 reads MDHEN; CDR2 reads SYDVKM. This CDR3 region has 13 residues. Trimming took off 6 bases at V and 1 base at J, with 10 bases between the two ends. CDR3 nucleotides: TGTGCCAGCAGACTCGGGACTTCCTACGAGCAGTACTTC. Its translation is CASRLGTSYEQYF.

The chain recombines TRBV5-8 with TRBJ2-7; unclear D gene. The ends were cut back, 0 bases at V and 0 bases at J, with 16 bases in the middle. Germline V gives CDR1 SGHTS, CDR2 YDEGEE. The CDR3 sequence is 17 residues long. CDR3 coding DNA: TGTGCCAGCAGCTTGGAGCTAATCTCTTCGAGCTCCTACGAGCAGTACTTC. This translates into CASSLELISSSSYEQYF. The full variable domain, its missing parts supplied by reference TRBV5-8 and TRBJ2-7, is EAGVTQSPTHLIKTRGQQATLRCSPISGHTSVYWYQQALGLGLQFLLWYDEGEERNRGNFPPRFSGRQFPNYSSELNVNALELEDSALYLCASSLELISSSSYEQYFGPGTRLTVT.

CDR3 region: CASSVGIVNEQFF. The CDR3 DNA is TGTGCCAGCAGCGTAGGGATTGTCAATGAGCAGTTCTTC. This chain links TRBV9 with TRBJ2-1; D is undetermined. Deletions cut 0 bases from V and 6 bases from J, with 7 bases between. Germline-derived CDR1 and CDR2 are SGDLS and YYNGEE. CDR3 length: 13 residues.

The chain joins TRBV7-3 to TRBJ1-2; 8 bases fit TRBD1. The CDR3 spans 15 residues. CDR1 is SGHTA, CDR2 FQGTGA, per germline. The J segment lost 4 bases and the V segment lost 5 bases, leaving 9 bases of the junction unmatched. The CDR3 DNA sequence: TGTGCCAGCAGCCCCCTCGGACAGGGAGGCTATGGCTACACCTTC. Translation gives CASSPLGQGGYGYTF.

V and J are TRBV10-3 and TRBJ2-1; D gene ambiguous. The germline V gene has CDR1 ENHRY and CDR2 SYGVKD. There are 12 residues in the CDR3. V lost 2 bases and J 8 bases, leaving 7 bases between the germline ends. CDR3 in amino acids: CAISEEGYEQFF. CDR3 DNA sequence: TGTGCCATCAGTGAGGAAGGGTATGAGCAGTTCTTC.

This rearrangement joins TRBV6-1 to TRBJ1-2, with 7 bases aligning to TRBD1. This CDR3 has 13 residues. V gave up 6 bases and J gave up 6 bases; unmatched junction bases: 7. In germline, CDR1 is MNHNS, CDR2 SASEGT. The CDR3 protein is CASSRQGLDGYTF. CDR3 DNA: TGTGCCAGCAGCAGACAGGGTTTGGATGGCTACACCTTC.

The rearrangement uses TRBV9 and TRBJ2-5, with 14 bases matching TRBD2. Germline lookup yields CDR1 SGDLS and CDR2 YYNGEE. This CDR3 has 15 amino acids. The J segment lost 5 bases and the V segment lost 4 bases, leaving 4 bases of the junction unmatched. The CDR3 sequence is CASSMGLAGVETQYF. CDR3 nucleotides: TGTGCCAGCAGCATGGGACTAGCGGGGGTTGAGACCCAGTACTTC.

The chain combines TRBV5-1 with TRBJ2-5, with 10 bases that match TRBD1. CDR1 is SGHRS and CDR2 is YFSETQ in the germline V gene. V dropped 4 bases and J dropped 4; count of bases not matched to a gene: 7. This CDR3 is built from 15 residues. CDR3 amino acids: CASSVGQGGIETQYF. The DNA of the CDR3 is TGCGCCAGCAGCGTCGGACAGGGGGGGATAGAGACCCAGTACTTC.

The rearrangement uses TRBV2 and TRBJ1-2; D remains ambiguous. Germline V gene sequence: CDR1 SNHLY, CDR2 FYNNEI. This CDR3 comprises 11 residues. Deletions cut 10 bases from V and 7 bases from J, with 13 bases between. Written as DNA, the CDR3 is TGTGCCACCGGGTCTGAGAGTGGCTACACCTTC. Amino acids: CATGSESGYTF.

The chain combines TRBV18 with TRBJ1-4, with D unclear. Germline loops: CDR1 KGHSH, CDR2 LQKENI. V was cut by 6 bases and J by 0 bases, with 8 bases left in between. This CDR3 comprises 14 residues. This CDR3 reads CASSPGTTNEKLFF. The CDR3, as DNA: TGTGCCAGCTCTCCCGGGACAACTAATGAAAAACTGTTTTTT.

The V call is TRBV11-3, the J call TRBJ2-3; 12 nucleotides line up with TRBD2. The CDR3 loop spans 15 amino acids. Germline V gene lookup returns CDR1 SGHNT and CDR2 YENEEA. With 1 base clipped from V and 5 bases from J, the junction kept 1 base outside the gene matches. CDR3 region: CASSLAGLAGDTQYF. CDR3 DNA sequence: TGTGCCAGCAGCTTAGCGGGACTAGCGGGAGATACGCAGTATTTT.

The rearrangement links TRBV19 to TRBJ2-3; TRBD1 is a possible D gene (8 bases). With 6 bases removed from V and 6 bases from J, the gap between germline ends came to 16 bases. The V gene's germline CDR1 is LNHDA and CDR2 SQIVND (reference sequence). The CDR3 has 14 amino acids. Here the CDR3 reads CASRAGQGGDTQYF. The CDR3 region has the DNA TGTGCCAGTAGGGCCGGACAGGGAGGGGATACGCAGTATTTT.

The chain combines TRBV14 with TRBJ2-5; D is unclear. The DNA end is a closer match to TRBJ2-7, so the J assignment may be wrong. Per the germline V gene, CDR1 is SGHDN and CDR2 is FVKESK. The CDR3 is made up of 13 amino acids. The CDR3 nucleotides are TGTGCCAGCAGCCAAGGGGCCTCCTACGAGCAGTACTTC. This translates into CASSQGASYEQYF.

The V and J genes are TRBV2 and TRBJ2-3; D gene ambiguous. Per germline, CDR1 SNHLY and CDR2 FYNNEI. This CDR3 is built from 13 residues. Trimming took 0 bases from V and 2 from J, leaving 3 bases between them. CDR3 in amino acids: CASSEALTDTQYF. The CDR3 nucleotides are TGTGCCAGCAGTGAAGCCCTCACAGATACGCAGTATTTT.

The chain joins TRBV28 to TRBJ1-2, with 7 bases lining up with TRBD1. The CDR3 consists of 12 residues. V trimming: 6 bases; J trimming: 4 bases; junction bases outside the gene matches: 2. CDR1 and CDR2 from the germline V gene are MDHEN and SYDVKM. The CDR3 loop reads CASRGTAYGYTF. Here the CDR3 DNA reads TGTGCCAGCAGGGGGACAGCCTATGGCTACACCTTC.

The chain carries TRBV7-3 and TRBJ2-7; D is ambiguous. The length of the CDR3 is 13 residues. Germline V gives CDR1 SGHTA, CDR2 FQGTGA. Trimming took 2 bases from V and 6 from J, leaving 11 bases between them. The CDR3 loop is CASSLQADREQYF. As DNA, the CDR3 is TGTGCCAGCAGCTTACAGGCAGATCGCGAGCAGTACTTC.

The gene calls are TRBV7-2 and TRBJ1-4; 9 nucleotides line up with TRBD1. From germline, CDR1 is SGHTA and CDR2 FQGNSA. The CDR3 loop spans 15 amino acids. V trimming: 5 bases; J trimming: 7 bases; junction bases outside the gene matches: 8. Here the CDR3 reads CASSLGQGRAEKLFF. The CDR3 coding sequence is TGTGCCAGCAGCCTAGGACAGGGGCGGGCTGAAAAACTGTTTTTT.

The V gene is TRBV6-5, the J gene TRBJ1-1; D gene unclear. Germline V lookup: CDR1 MNHEY, CDR2 SVGAGI. The CDR3 is 11 residues long. The ends were cut back, 8 bases at V and 11 bases at J, with 15 bases in the middle. CDR3 nucleotide sequence: TGTGCCAGCTCGGGGTGGTTTCGTGCTTTCTTT. Translation: CASSGWFRAFF.

CDR3 coding DNA: TGTGCCAGCAACTCTGGGGCCAACGTCCTGACTTTC. This encodes CASNSGANVLTF. This sequence joins TRBV6-5 and TRBJ2-6; no reliable D call. V lost 7 bases and J 0 bases, leaving 1 base between the germline ends. The CDR3 runs 12 residues. Germline CDR1 and CDR2: MNHEY and SVGAGI.

The chain recombines TRBV7-6 with TRBJ2-1; unclear D gene. This CDR3 has 12 residues. Germline V gene lookup returns CDR1 SGHVS and CDR2 FNYEAQ. The V end was cut by 2 bases, the J end by 6 bases, with 5 bases between. The CDR3 region is CASSLLSNEQFF. Written as DNA, the CDR3 is TGTGCCAGCAGCTTACTCTCCAATGAGCAGTTCTTC.

The chain links TRBV7-2 to TRBJ2-5; D possibly corresponds to TRBD1 (6 bases). Trimming took off 4 bases at V and 5 bases at J, with 14 bases between the two ends. The CDR3 length is 14 residues. Germline assignment: CDR1 SGHTA and CDR2 FQGNSA. CDR3 region: CASSSPTRGETQYF. Here the CDR3 DNA reads TGTGCCAGCAGCTCTCCAACTAGGGGGGAGACCCAGTACTTC.

The CDR3 sequence: CASSPGVGREKLFF. The CDR3 DNA reads TGTGCCAGCAGCCCCGGGGTTGGAAGGGAAAAACTGTTTTTT. J is TRBJ1-4 and V is TRBV28; D gene uncertain. CDR1 is MDHEN, CDR2 SYDVKM, per germline. The V end lost 6 bases, the J end lost 8 bases, and 16 bases lay between the germline ends. The CDR3 is made up of 14 amino acids. Drawing the rest from reference TRBV28 and TRBJ1-4, the complete variable domain is DVKVTQSSRYLVKRTGEKVFLECVQDMDHENMFWYRQDPGLGLRLIYFSYDVKMKEKGDIPEGYSVSREKKERFSLILESASTNQTSMYLCASSPGVGREKLFFGSGTQLSVL.

The genes are TRBV19 and TRBJ2-2; 13 bases are a match to TRBD2. CDR3 size: 16 residues. J lost 6 bases, V lost 8 bases, and 9 bases had no gene match. Germline CDR1 is LNHDA and CDR2 is SQIVND (reference sequence). CDR3 coding DNA: TGTGCCAGTTCACTAGCGGGAGGGCCTGGAGCCGGGGAGCTGTTTTTT. Translation gives CASSLAGGPGAGELFF.

The rearrangement uses TRBV4-2 and TRBJ1-1; 7 nucleotides agree with TRBD1. CDR3 length: 16 residues. Germline loops: CDR1 LGHNA, CDR2 YNFKEQ. After removal of 4 bases from V and 4 bases from J, the junction contained 12 bases not matched to a gene. CDR3 protein: CASSPREGRGTTEAFF. As DNA, the CDR3 is TGTGCCAGCAGCCCAAGAGAGGGCAGGGGGACCACTGAAGCTTTCTTT.

CDR3 sequence reads: CASSLIDDNEQFF. The CDR3 DNA is TGCGCCAGCAGCTTGATCGATGACAATGAGCAGTTCTTC. The chain recombines TRBV5-1 with TRBJ2-1; D ambiguous. V lost 1 base to trimming and J lost 5 bases, with 7 bases between them. Germline lookup yields CDR1 SGHRS and CDR2 YFSETQ. This CDR3 region has 13 residues.

This chain connects TRBV11-2 to TRBJ1-2; 7 bases match TRBD1. This CDR3 spans 16 amino acids. V was pared by 3 bases and J by 2 bases, with 9 bases of the junction left unmatched. Per the germline V gene, CDR1 is SGHAT and CDR2 is FQNNGV. CDR3 sequence reads: CASSLTTGPMNYGYTF. The CDR3 DNA sequence: TGTGCCAGCAGCTTGACGACAGGGCCAATGAACTATGGCTACACCTTC.

The V call is TRBV6-5, the J call TRBJ1-1; 9 bases agree with TRBD1. Per germline, CDR1 MNHEY and CDR2 SVGAGI. Trimming at V came to 6 bases and at J to 5 bases, leaving 7 bases not matched to a gene. This CDR3 has 14 amino acids. CDR3 sequence: CASRGVDRGTEAFF. CDR3 DNA sequence: TGTGCCAGCAGGGGGGTAGACAGGGGGACTGAAGCTTTCTTT.

The V call is TRBV28, the J call TRBJ1-5, with unresolved D. The CDR3 runs to 16 residues. Germline V CDR1 and CDR2: MDHEN, SYDVKM. V was clipped by 5 bases and J by 1 base, with 15 bases between them. CDR3 region: CASSTEGRSSNQPQHF. The DNA of the CDR3 is TGTGCCAGCAGTACGGAGGGTAGGTCGAGCAATCAGCCCCAGCATTTT.

The genes are TRBV28 and TRBJ2-1, with 12 bases lining up with TRBD2. Germline trimming cut 4 bases from V and 6 bases from J; bases unmatched to any gene: 7. From germline, CDR1 is MDHEN and CDR2 SYDVKM. The CDR3 totals 16 residues. DNA of the CDR3: TGTGCCAGCAGTTCCCTACTAGCGGGGGGAGGCAATGAGCAGTTCTTC. The encoded protein is CASSSLLAGGGNEQFF.

The J gene is TRBJ2-7, the V gene TRBV30; D may match TRBD1 or TRBD2 (5 bases each). Germline V gives CDR1 GTSNPN, CDR2 SVGIG (reference sequence). The CDR3 totals 15 residues. V gave up 3 bases and J gave up 1 base, with 16 bases separating them. The CDR3: CAWRIQGRLSYEQYF. The CDR3 DNA follows: TGTGCCTGGAGGATTCAGGGACGGTTGTCCTACGAGCAGTACTTC. Full variable domain (remainder filled in from reference TRBV30 and TRBJ2-7): SQTIHQWPATLVQPVGSPLSLECTVEGTSNPNLYWYRQAAGRGLQLLFYSVGIGQISSEVPQNLSASRPQDRQFILSSKKLLLSDSGFYLCAWRIQGRLSYEQYFGPGTRLTVT.

As for this clone: Different DNA sequences within this sample yield the same CDR3. V usage is TRBV7-2 and J usage is TRBJ1-4, with 9 nucleotides matching TRBD1. J gave up 5 bases and V 5 bases, and 3 bases lay outside the gene matches. The V gene's germline CDR1 is SGHTA and CDR2 FQGNSA. The CDR3 has 14 amino acids. CDR3 amino acids: CASSLDRGNEKLFF. The CDR3 DNA reads TGTGCCAGCAGCCTAGACAGGGGGAATGAAAAACTGTTTTTT.

V and J are TRBV18 and TRBJ2-5, with D tentatively TRBD1 or TRBD2 (5 bases each). The DNA end favors TRBJ2-7, so the J call may be wrong. The CDR3 has 14 residues. Germline V lookup: CDR1 KGHSH, CDR2 LQKENI. CDR3 residues: CASSPGTALYEQYF. CDR3 nucleotides: TGTGCCAGCTCACCCGGGACGGCTCTCTACGAGCAGTACTTC.